Listed below are T cell receptor beta chains from one sample, sequenced in a study of blood T cell repertoires in COVID-19. The data were produced by immunoSEQ multiplex PCR, yet TCRdb's version contains in-frame clones alone and is incomplete. In the table there are around 160,000 clones, around 81% of which are singletons. Sequencing used peripheral blood. These receptors were taken from a human donor with acute or convalescent COVID-19. The donor label of this sample is uncertain. Each CDR3 is given with its conserved first and last residue. A D gene is named only where the DNA matches it firmly. Size is omitted from some rows. Given values are once, few, many or a class for expanded clones.

J gene,D gene,clone size,V gene,CDR3 protein,CDR3 DNA
TRBJ2-5,TRBD1,-,TRBV25-1,CASSEYGQGVRETQYF,TGTGCCAGCAGTGAATATGGACAGGGGGTCCGAGAGACCCAGTACTTC
TRBJ1-5,-,-,TRBV18,CASSPQRRGQPQHF,TGTGCCAGCTCACCACAGAGGCGAGGACAGCCCCAGCATTTT
TRBJ1-2,-,-,TRBV5-4,CASSLEGMGRTYYGYTF,TGTGCCAGCAGCTTGGAGGGGATGGGGAGGACTTACTATGGCTACACCTTC
TRBJ2-5,-,-,TRBV30,CACSTGQETQYF,TGTGCCTGTTCCACAGGGCAAGAGACCCAGTACTTC
TRBJ1-1,TRBD1,-,TRBV14,CASSQDTKGAVNTEAFF,TGTGCCAGCAGCCAAGATACCAAGGGGGCCGTCAACACTGAAGCTTTCTTT
TRBJ2-2,-,many,TRBV2,CASSWGLLEGELFF,TGTGCCAGCAGTTGGGGCCTTTTGGAGGGGGAGCTGTTTTTT
TRBJ2-7,TRBD1,-,TRBV2,CASGTGTGYEQYF,TGTGCCAGCGGGACAGGGACCGGGTACGAGCAGTACTTC
TRBJ1-1,-,-,TRBV19,CASSEGVRTEAFF,TGTGCCAGTAGTGAAGGGGTCCGCACTGAAGCTTTCTTT
TRBJ1-3,-,-,TRBV7-9,CASSPDSSGNTIYF,TGTGCCAGCAGCCCCGACAGCTCTGGAAACACCATATATTTT
TRBJ1-4,-,-,TRBV19,CASSIRLEATNEKLFF,TGTGCCAGTAGCATTCGACTAGAAGCAACTAATGAAAAACTGTTTTTT